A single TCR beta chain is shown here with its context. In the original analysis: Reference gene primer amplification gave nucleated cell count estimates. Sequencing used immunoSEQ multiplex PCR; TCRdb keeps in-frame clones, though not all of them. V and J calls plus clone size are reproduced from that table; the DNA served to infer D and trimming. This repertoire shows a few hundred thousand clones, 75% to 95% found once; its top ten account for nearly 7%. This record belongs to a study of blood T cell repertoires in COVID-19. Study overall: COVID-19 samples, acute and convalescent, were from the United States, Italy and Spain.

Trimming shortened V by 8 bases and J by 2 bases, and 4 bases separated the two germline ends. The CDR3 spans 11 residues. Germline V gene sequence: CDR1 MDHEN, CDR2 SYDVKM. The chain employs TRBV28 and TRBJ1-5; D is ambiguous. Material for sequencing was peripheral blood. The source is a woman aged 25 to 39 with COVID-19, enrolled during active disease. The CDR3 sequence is CASSGNQPQHF. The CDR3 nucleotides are TGTGCCAGCTCAGGCAATCAGCCCCAGCATTTT.